This T cell receptor (beta chain) originates from a study of human T cells and chemical hapten exposure. Overall study: While the approximately 25-week study was under way, patients received diphenylcyclopropenone on the scalp every week.

Looked up from germline, CDR1 is SGHRS and CDR2 is YFSETQ. CDR3 length: 15 residues. Trimming shortened V by 1 base and J by 3 bases, and 13 bases separated the two germline ends. TCRdb analysed the RACE reads with MiXCR anew, one entry per CDR3 protein. The sample yields 150,000 to 200,000 distinct CDR3 sequences, around 15% seen once. Time point denoted: patch test 1, 2 weeks after DPC sensitization. Treatment indicated: therapeutic diphenylcyclopropenone sensitization with weekly scalp DPC. The clonotype comes from a woman between 25 and 40 years old with alopecia areata. Some clones in this sample may be carry-over from other donors' samples. Source: whole blood, taken in connection with sensitization to the hapten diphenylcyclopropenone (DPC). The genes are TRBV5-1 and TRBJ1-1; D possibly corresponds to TRBD1 (6 bases). The CDR3 spells CASSLMGAGDTEAFF. The CDR3, as DNA: TGCGCCAGCAGCTTGATGGGGGCCGGGGACACTGAAGCTTTCTTT.